Following are 28 T cell receptor beta chains from one sample sequenced in a study of blood T cell repertoires in COVID-19. Here immunoSEQ multiplex PCR was the method, and the copy in TCRdb shows in-frame clones only, minus some. The data hold about 140,000 clones, with 65% to 90% observed a single time. The material sequenced was peripheral blood. The receptors were sampled from a man between 50 and 59 years old with acute or convalescent COVID-19.

This chain connects TRBV15 to TRBJ2-7; TRBD2 matches at 8 bases. The junction had 7 bases not matched to a gene; V was cut back by 4 bases and J by 5 bases. CDR3 length equals 14 residues. Germline CDR1 reads LNHNV; CDR2 reads YYDKDF (reference sequence). CDR3 sequence (DNA): TGTGCCACCAGCAAGGCTAGCGGGTCCCACGAGCAGTACTTC. This translates into CATSKASGSHEQYF.

On this clone: Additional DNA sequences in this sample encode the identical CDR3. The V and J genes are TRBV6-1 and TRBJ2-7; D is possibly TRBD1 (6 bases). Trimming shortened V by 2 bases and J by 0 bases, and 8 bases separated the two germline ends. The CDR3 has 14 residues. Germline V CDR1 and CDR2: MNHNS, SASEGT. The CDR3 coding sequence is TGTGCCAGCAGTGAAAGGGGGTCCTCCTACGAGCAGTACTTC. Protein: CASSERGSSYEQYF.

This chain's CDR3 is CASSLVGARSSYNSPLHF. The CDR3 DNA sequence: TGCGCCAGCAGCTTGGTAGGGGCGAGAAGCTCCTATAATTCACCCCTCCACTTT. V gene TRBV5-1 combines with J gene TRBJ1-6, with D perhaps TRBD1 (5 bases). This CDR3 region has 18 residues. Per the germline V gene, CDR1 is SGHRS and CDR2 is YFSETQ. Trimming removed 0 bases from V and 0 bases from J, with 13 bases in between.

This CDR3 reads CASSPGTRGSEAFF. As DNA, the CDR3 is TGTGCCAGCAGCCCCGGGACCAGGGGGTCTGAAGCTTTCTTT. The gene calls are TRBV7-6 and TRBJ1-1, with 7 positions matching TRBD1. The CDR3 loop spans 14 amino acids. The germline V gene encodes CDR1 SGHVS and CDR2 FNYEAQ. V shed 5 bases, J shed 6 bases, and the junction held 9 bases outside the gene matches.

The rearrangement uses TRBV9 and TRBJ1-2, with D maybe TRBD1 (6 bases). The CDR3 is 14 amino acids. Germline V gene lookup returns CDR1 SGDLS and CDR2 YYNGEE. V shed 4 bases and J shed 8 bases, with 18 bases lying between them. The CDR3, as DNA: TGTGCCAGCAGCCTTACAGGGAGCCGCGAGGGCTACACCTTC. Its protein is CASSLTGSREGYTF.

The rearrangement joins TRBV3-1 (or the pseudogene TRBV3-2) to TRBJ2-1; the D is unclear. Per germline, CDR1 LGHDT and CDR2 YNNKEL (reference sequence). Trimming left V 0 bases short and J 0 bases short, with 9 bases between. CDR3 length equals 16 residues. CDR3 nucleotide sequence: TGTGCCAGCAGCCAAGATTCCTCTTACTCCTACAATGAGCAGTTCTTC. Its translation is CASSQDSSYSYNEQFF.

This chain connects TRBV5-1 to TRBJ2-5; 7 bases line up with TRBD1. Unmatched junction bases numbered 6, after V lost 3 bases and J lost 1 base. CDR3 length: 15 amino acids. Germline V lookup: CDR1 SGHRS, CDR2 YFSETQ. In nucleotides, the CDR3 is TGCGCCAGCAGCTCCTGGGACAGTCCCCAAGAGACCCAGTACTTC. This gives the protein CASSSWDSPQETQYF.

The chain combines TRBV5-5 with TRBJ1-2, with a weak D call TRBD1 (5 bases). V was shortened by 1 base and J by 6 bases, with 19 bases between the two germline ends. Germline values: CDR1 SGHKS, CDR2 YYEKEE (reference sequence). The CDR3 totals 16 residues. CDR3 sequence reads: CASSLPGTGGVHGYTF. CDR3 sequence (DNA): TGTGCCAGCAGCTTGCCAGGTACCGGGGGTGTTCATGGCTACACCTTC.

The chain employs TRBV15 and TRBJ2-7, with TRBD2 matching 7 bases. This CDR3 region has 14 residues. V trimming: 0 bases; J trimming: 3 bases; junction bases outside the gene matches: 2. Germline values: CDR1 LNHNV, CDR2 YYDKDF (reference sequence). Here the CDR3 DNA reads TGTGCCACCAGCAGAGAAACTAGCGACTACGAGCAGTACTTC. Protein product: CATSRETSDYEQYF.

This clone came up once. The chain uses TRBV6-5 and TRBJ2-7, with 9 bases aligning to TRBD2. CDR3 length equals 15 residues. Germline V gene lookup returns CDR1 MNHEY and CDR2 SVGAGI. After removal of 2 bases from V and 2 bases from J, the junction contained 4 bases not matched to a gene. CDR3 coding DNA: TGTGCCAGCAGTTACCTAGCGGGGCCTACCTACGAGCAGTACTTC. It yields the protein CASSYLAGPTYEQYF.

The chain carries TRBV5-1 and TRBJ2-3, with a tentative D call TRBD1 (6 bases). V lost 10 bases and J 4 bases, leaving 19 bases between the germline ends. The CDR3 runs 14 residues. CDR1 is SGHRS and CDR2 is YFSETQ in the germline V gene. Written as DNA, the CDR3 is TGCGCCTCTAGCAGGGGTGAGTTTGCAGATACGCAGTATTTT. Amino acids: CASSRGEFADTQYF. The complete variable domain, with remaining parts taken from reference TRBV5-1 and TRBJ2-3, reads KAGVTQTPRYLIKTRGQQVTLSCSPISGHRSVSWYQQTPGQGLQFLFEYFSETQRNKGNFPGRFSGRQFSNSRSEMNVSTLELGDSALYLCASSRGEFADTQYFGPGTRLTVL.

This clone has more than one count but fewer than ten. The gene calls are TRBV9 and TRBJ1-2; no definite D call. Germline V gene data show CDR1 as SGDLS and CDR2 as YYNGEE. The CDR3 sequence is 12 residues long. Trimming left V 1 base short and J 4 bases short, with 5 bases between. The CDR3, as DNA: TGTGCCAGCAGCGTAACTTCCTATGGCTACACCTTC. Translated, it gives CASSVTSYGYTF.

The V gene is TRBV10-2, the J gene TRBJ1-3, with 7 bases lining up with TRBD1. CDR3 size: 14 residues. J lost 1 base, V lost 8 bases, and 5 bases had no gene match. Germline loops: CDR1 WSHSY, CDR2 SAAADI. The CDR3 DNA reads as TGCGCCAGCGAAGGGGGCTCGTCTGGAAACACCATATATTTT. It encodes CASEGGSSGNTIYF.

The chain couples TRBV11-1 to TRBJ2-1; D unresolved. Trimming left V 1 base short and J 6 bases short, with 13 bases between. From germline, CDR1 is SGHAT and CDR2 FQDESV (reference sequence). The CDR3 consists of 15 residues. CDR3 region: CASSLGGLRGNEQFF. CDR3 coding DNA: TGTGCCAGCAGCTTAGGAGGTCTCCGAGGCAATGAGCAGTTCTTC.

The chain employs TRBV30 and TRBJ1-3, with unresolved D. The CDR3 consists of 13 residues. V was pared by 2 bases and J by 0 bases, with 5 bases between. Germline assignment: CDR1 GTSNPN and CDR2 SVGIG (reference sequence). CDR3: CAWSSGSGNTIYF. In DNA, the CDR3 is TGTGCCTGGAGTTCGGGCTCTGGAAACACCATATATTTT. The full variable domain, completed using reference TRBV30 and TRBJ1-3, is SQTIHQWPATLVQPVGSPLSLECTVEGTSNPNLYWYRQAAGRGLQLLFYSVGIGQISSEVPQNLSASRPQDRQFILSSKKLLLSDSGFYLCAWSSGSGNTIYFGEGSWLTVV.

CDR3 DNA: TGTGCCAGCTCTTGGCCCGAGCGGGGGAGGGCCACAGATACGCAGTATTTT. Protein: CASSWPERGRATDTQYF. The V gene is TRBV2, the J gene TRBJ2-3; 8 positions agree with TRBD2. CDR1 is SNHLY, CDR2 FYNNEI, per germline. The CDR3 sequence is 17 residues long. Trimming removed 8 bases from V and 2 bases from J; junction bases left unmatched: 15.

The chain couples TRBV30 to TRBJ1-2; TRBD1 is a possible D gene (5 bases). CDR3 length: 13 amino acids. Germline V gene sequence: CDR1 GTSNPN, CDR2 SVGIG (reference sequence). Trimming pared 5 bases from V and 2 bases from J, leaving 12 bases between. The DNA of the CDR3 is TGTGCCTGGGCCGGGACTGAGAACTATGGCTACACCTTC. It codes for CAWAGTENYGYTF. Full variable domain (remainder filled in from reference TRBV30 and TRBJ1-2): SQTIHQWPATLVQPVGSPLSLECTVEGTSNPNLYWYRQAAGRGLQLLFYSVGIGQISSEVPQNLSASRPQDRQFILSSKKLLLSDSGFYLCAWAGTENYGYTFGSGTRLTVV.

The table lists this clone with a few counts. The chain is built from TRBV7-9 and TRBJ2-5, with D possibly matching TRBD2 (7 bases). The CDR3 has 14 residues. CDR1 is SEHNR, CDR2 FQNEAQ, per germline (reference sequence). Trimming removed 6 bases at V and 4 bases at J, with 15 bases between. The CDR3 loop is CASRRGGPRETQYF. In DNA, the CDR3 is TGTGCCAGCAGGAGGGGGGGGCCCAGAGAGACCCAGTACTTC.

The chain carries TRBV15 and TRBJ1-4; 8 bases are a match to TRBD1. This CDR3 spans 14 amino acids. The trim removed 4 bases at V and 10 bases at J, leaving 8 bases unmatched. Germline V gives CDR1 LNHNV, CDR2 YYDKDF (reference sequence). The CDR3 nucleotides read TGTGCCACCAGCATGGGGACAGGTCAGCGAAAACTGTTTTTT. Protein sequence: CATSMGTGQRKLFF. The full variable domain, rest sourced from reference TRBV15 and TRBJ1-4, is DAMVIQNPRYQVTQFGKPVTLSCSQTLNHNVMYWYQQKSSQAPKLLFHYYDKDFNNEADTPDNFQSRRPNTSFCFLDIRSPGLGDTAMYLCATSMGTGQRKLFFGSGTQLSVL.

This chain connects TRBV11-1 to TRBJ2-7; tentatively, D is TRBD1 (6 bases). There are 12 residues in the CDR3. Trimming pared 6 bases from V and 5 bases from J, leaving 11 bases between. Germline V CDR1 and CDR2: SGHAT, FQDESV (reference sequence). CDR3 nucleotides: TGTGCCAGCAGGTACAGGGACCACGAGCAGTACTTC. This codes for CASRYRDHEQYF.

V and J are TRBV6-2 or TRBV6-3 and TRBJ2-5; 7 bases map to TRBD2. CDR1 is MNHEY and CDR2 is SVGEGT in the germline V gene. J lost 4 bases, V lost 2 bases, and 1 base had no gene match. This CDR3 is 13 amino acids long. For the CDR3, the DNA is TGTGCCAGCAGTTACGGCGGGAGAGAGACCCAGTACTTC. Protein product: CASSYGGRETQYF.

The rearrangement uses TRBV7-3 and TRBJ2-2, with 12 nucleotides matching TRBD1. The CDR3 consists of 16 residues. Germline V gives CDR1 SGHTA, CDR2 FQGTGA. With 4 bases clipped from V and 4 bases from J, the junction kept 4 bases outside the gene matches. The CDR3 here is CASSSGQGASTGELFF. The CDR3, as DNA: TGTGCCAGCAGCTCGGGACAGGGGGCTAGCACCGGGGAGCTGTTTTTT.

This chain connects TRBV9 to TRBJ2-1; 9 positions agree with TRBD2. CDR3 length: 16 amino acids. Unmatched junction bases numbered 5, after V lost 0 bases and J lost 4 bases. Looked up from germline, CDR1 is SGDLS and CDR2 is YYNGEE. CDR3 bases: TGTGCCAGCAGCGTAGGGGTGACTAGCGGTTACAATGAGCAGTTCTTC. It yields the protein CASSVGVTSGYNEQFF. Full variable domain (outside the CDR3, taken from reference TRBV9 and TRBJ2-1): DSGVTQTPKHLITATGQRVTLRCSPRSGDLSVYWYQQSLDQGLQFLIQYYNGEERAKGNILERFSAQQFPDLHSELNLSSLELGDSALYFCASSVGVTSGYNEQFFGPGTRLTVL.

This clone was observed many times. J is TRBJ2-7 and V is TRBV13, with 7 bases fitting TRBD1. Trimming at V came to 5 bases and at J to 4 bases, leaving 5 bases not matched to a gene. The V gene's germline CDR1 is PRHDT and CDR2 FYEKMQ (reference sequence). The CDR3 loop spans 13 amino acids. The CDR3 bases are TGTGCCAGCAGCCGACAGGGTGGTTACGAGCAGTACTTC. Its protein is CASSRQGGYEQYF.

As DNA, the CDR3 is TGTGCCAGCAGCCTCTCACAGGGATGGGAAACTAATGAAAAACTGTTTTTT. Its protein product is CASSLSQGWETNEKLFF. The V gene is TRBV28, the J gene TRBJ1-4; weak D call: TRBD1 (6 bases). Germline CDR1 reads MDHEN; CDR2 reads SYDVKM. The CDR3 totals 17 residues. V gave up 6 bases and J gave up 1 base, with 18 bases separating them.

V usage is TRBV5-1 and J usage is TRBJ1-1; D gene ambiguous. This CDR3 is 13 amino acids long. Germline assignment: CDR1 SGHRS and CDR2 YFSETQ. V was shortened by 4 bases and J by 1 base, with 8 bases between the two germline ends. This CDR3 is CASSDTTNTEAFF. The CDR3, as DNA: TGCGCCAGCAGCGATACTACGAACACTGAAGCTTTCTTT.

This chain links TRBV7-9 with TRBJ2-2; D possibly corresponds to TRBD2 (6 bases). This CDR3 comprises 14 residues. The germline V gene has CDR1 SEHNR and CDR2 FQNEAQ (reference sequence). The V gene lost 5 bases and the J gene lost 0 bases, with 7 bases spanning the gap. DNA for the CDR3: TGTGCCAGCAGCGGGAGGTCGAACACCGGGGAGCTGTTTTTT. The encoded protein is CASSGRSNTGELFF.

The V gene is TRBV6-6, the J gene TRBJ1-4, with D maybe TRBD1 (5 bases). Per the germline V gene, CDR1 is MNHNY and CDR2 is SVGAGI (reference sequence). CDR3 length: 15 residues. Trimming took off 8 bases at V and 0 bases at J, with 13 bases between the two ends. CDR3 sequence: CASLPGPSTNEKLFF. CDR3 nucleotide sequence: TGTGCCAGCCTGCCAGGGCCGTCAACTAATGAAAAACTGTTTTTT.